This T cell receptor beta chain stems from a study of blood T cell repertoires in COVID-19. Study background: Samples came from the United States, Italy and Spain, spanning acute and convalescent COVID-19. PBMCs, B-cell-depleted T cells, or T cells were the source of the cDNA or gDNA that made up the material.

V dropped 2 bases and J dropped 1 base, with 10 bases sitting between them. CDR3 size: 15 residues. Germline CDR1 SGHTA, CDR2 FQGTGA. This clone was observed once. Original analysis: Amplifying reference gene primers gave estimates of nucleated cell counts. Using immunoSEQ multiplex PCR, the repertoire was profiled, and TCRdb retains in-frame clones only, with some absent. That table is the source of V, J and clone size, and D and trimming were worked out from the DNA. Of about 320,000 clones in the sample, more than 75% were seen once. The J gene is TRBJ2-3, the V gene TRBV7-3; D might be TRBD1 (5 bases). The sequence was collected from a woman aged 45-60 years with acute or convalescent COVID-19. The sequenced sample consisted of peripheral blood. The CDR3 DNA is TGTGCCAGCAGCTTACGACAGTCTCGCACAGATACGCAGTATTTT. Residues: CASSLRQSRTDTQYF.